These T cell receptor beta chains were read from a single sample in a study of beta chain features in type 1 diabetes. Profiled with immunoSEQ multiplex PCR; TCRdb holds only in-frame clones, not every one. The sample lists over 150,000 clones, 10% occurring once. The material sequenced was central memory CD4+ T cells from blood. The receptors shown here come from a man aged 25 to 45 with type 1 diabetes. CDR3s include the opening cysteine and the closing phenylalanine or tryptophan. The D gene is left open where the match is weak. Clone size is given for some rows only: seen once, a few or many times, or a class if the clone is expanded.

TRBD2	TRBV5-8	.	TRBJ2-1	CASSAELARSYNEQFF	TGTGCCAGCAGCGCCGAACTAGCGCGCTCCTACAATGAGCAGTTCTTC
.	TRBV27	.	TRBJ1-2	CASSLSGTARRYTF	TGTGCCAGCAGTTTATCGGGTACAGCTCGACGCTACACCTTC
.	TRBV4-2	.	TRBJ2-2	CASSQEASVNTGELFF	TGTGCCAGCAGCCAAGAAGCTAGCGTGAACACCGGGGAGCTGTTTTTT
.	TRBV2	few	TRBJ1-1	CASGGQLNTEAFF	TGTGCCAGCGGAGGACAGCTGAACACTGAAGCTTTCTTT
.	TRBV2	.	TRBJ1-1	CATRQERNTEAFF	TGTGCCACAAGACAGGAAAGGAACACTGAAGCTTTCTTT
.	TRBV21-1	few	TRBJ2-7	CASSRQGGNYEQYF	TGTGCCAGCAGCAGACAGGGGGGAAACTACGAGCAGTACTTC
.	TRBV10-3	.	TRBJ2-6	CAISERGASSGANVLTF	TGTGCCATCAGTGAACGGGGGGCGAGCTCTGGGGCCAACGTCCTGACTTTC
TRBD2	TRBV7-3	.	TRBJ2-2	CASSLIPRTSAANTGELFF	TGTGCCAGCAGCTTAATCCCTCGGACTAGCGCAGCGAACACCGGGGAGCTGTTTTTT
.	TRBV28	few	TRBJ2-7	CASSSPSSSYEQYF	TGTGCCAGCAGTTCCCCTAGTAGCTCCTACGAGCAGTACTTC
.	TRBV7-2	few	TRBJ2-5	CASTHGVGETQYF	TGTGCCAGCACCCACGGGGTGGGAGAGACCCAGTACTTC
TRBD1	TRBV6-1	.	TRBJ1-5	CASSADRGINQPQHF	TGTGCCAGCAGTGCGGACAGGGGGATCAATCAGCCCCAGCATTTT
TRBD1	TRBV2	few	TRBJ1-1	CASSVDRGTEAFF	TGTGCCAGCAGTGTGGACAGGGGGACTGAAGCTTTCTTT
TRBD2	TRBV9	few	TRBJ2-5	CASSGSGRGLETQYF	TGTGCCAGCAGCGGCAGCGGGAGAGGTCTCGAGACCCAGTACTTC
TRBD2	TRBV30	few	TRBJ2-3	CAWSRSGRFTDTQYF	TGTGCCTGGAGTAGAAGCGGGAGGTTCACAGATACGCAGTATTTT
TRBD2	TRBV5-1	.	TRBJ2-1	CASSLVLAGANEQFF	TGCGCCAGCAGCTTGGTCCTAGCGGGGGCCAATGAGCAGTTCTTC
.	TRBV28	.	TRBJ1-5	CASSSGNQPQHF	TGTGCCAGCAGTTCGGGTAATCAGCCCCAGCATTTT
TRBD1	TRBV7-9	few	TRBJ2-7	CASSLVGQVAYEQYF	TGTGCCAGCAGCTTAGTGGGACAGGTTGCCTACGAGCAGTACTTC
.	TRBV30	few	TRBJ1-5	CAWSLGTSWQPQHF	TGTGCCTGGAGCCTAGGGACTTCATGGCAGCCCCAGCATTTT
TRBD1	TRBV6-5	few	TRBJ1-4	CASSYGQVGEKLFF	TGTGCCAGCAGTTACGGACAGGTTGGCGAAAAACTGTTTTTT
TRBD2	TRBV7-2	few	TRBJ2-3	CASSRDYDTDTQYF	TGTGCCAGCAGCCGGGACTACGACACAGATACGCAGTATTTT
TRBD1	TRBV6-6	few	TRBJ2-7	CASSAGQGGSYEQYF	TGTGCCAGCAGCGCGGGACAGGGGGGCTCCTACGAGCAGTACTTC
.	TRBV5-6	.	TRBJ2-1	CASSLGPPNPAANEQFF	TGTGCCAGCAGCTTGGGCCCCCCGAACCCGGCGGCCAATGAGCAGTTCTTC
.	TRBV18	.	TRBJ1-2	CASSPAGNLYGYTF	TGTGCCAGCTCACCAGCCGGGAATCTCTATGGCTACACCTTC
.	TRBV29-1	.	TRBJ2-7	CSVRQGRSYEQYF	TGCAGCGTTAGGCAGGGTCGTTCCTACGAGCAGTACTTC
TRBD2	TRBV7-8	.	TRBJ2-3	CASSLILAGDTQYF	TGTGCCAGCAGCTTAATACTAGCGGGAGATACGCAGTATTTT
.	TRBV27	.	TRBJ2-1	CASSFSRYNEQFF	TGTGCCAGCAGTTTCTCGAGATACAATGAGCAGTTCTTC
TRBD1	TRBV29-1	.	TRBJ1-4	CSAGDSLNEKLFF	TGCAGCGCGGGGGACAGTTTAAATGAAAAACTGTTTTTT
TRBD2	TRBV7-8	.	TRBJ2-1	CASSMTAGYYNEQFF	TGTGCCAGCAGCATGACAGCGGGGTATTACAATGAGCAGTTCTTC
.	TRBV7-2	few	TRBJ2-1	CASSRDNEQFF	TGTGCCAGCAGCCGAGACAATGAGCAGTTCTTC
.	TRBV9	few	TRBJ2-3	CASSLTSEYGDTQYF	TGTGCCAGCAGTCTAACCTCCGAGTACGGGGATACGCAGTATTTT
.	TRBV28	.	TRBJ2-1	CASSQGNSYNEQFF	TGTGCCAGCTCTCAGGGAAACTCCTACAATGAGCAGTTCTTC
TRBD1	TRBV6-1	.	TRBJ2-4	CASMRTGGFSIQYF	TGTGCCAGCATGAGGACAGGGGGTTTTAGCATTCAGTACTTC
TRBD1	TRBV5-5	.	TRBJ1-1	CASSRDSTEAFF	TGTGCCAGCAGCCGGGACAGCACTGAAGCTTTCTTT
.	TRBV7-3	.	TRBJ2-1	CASSFQGTSYNEQFF	TGTGCCAGCAGCTTTCAAGGGACAAGCTACAATGAGCAGTTCTTC
TRBD1	TRBV11-2	few	TRBJ2-7	CASSWGGQGWEQYF	TGTGCCAGCAGCTGGGGGGGACAGGGATGGGAGCAGTACTTC
TRBD1	TRBV25-1	few	TRBJ1-4	CASSGYPGGAANEKLFF	TGTGCCAGCAGTGGATATCCAGGGGGCGCGGCTAATGAAAAACTGTTTTTT
TRBD2	TRBV9	.	TRBJ2-5	CASSAGLGDLETQYF	TGTGCCAGCAGTGCGGGACTAGGAGACCTAGAGACCCAGTACTTC
.	TRBV2	.	TRBJ2-1	CASCGGSVYNEQFF	TGTGCCAGCTGTGGGGGCTCGGTGTACAATGAGCAGTTCTTC
TRBD1	TRBV5-4	few	TRBJ2-4	CASSLGGQGNIQYF	TGTGCCAGCAGCTTGGGGGGACAGGGAAACATTCAGTACTTC
TRBD1	TRBV18	few	TRBJ2-6	CASSPPGTGVNGANVLTF	TGTGCCAGCTCACCACCCGGGACAGGGGTTAATGGGGCCAACGTCCTGACTTTC
TRBD1	TRBV11-2	few	TRBJ2-1	CASSRTGGNEQFF	TGTGCCAGCAGCCGGACAGGGGGCAATGAGCAGTTCTTC
.	TRBV5-6	.	TRBJ2-1	CASSYAGRGQFF	TGTGCCAGCAGCTACGCGGGCAGGGGGCAGTTCTTC
.	TRBV28	few	TRBJ1-5	CASSPGGYQPQHF	TGTGCCAGCAGTCCCGGGGGGTATCAGCCCCAGCATTTT